These T cell receptor beta chains were read from a single sample in a study of identical twins. TCRdb re-derived calls from the 5' RACE reads in MiXCR, one entry per CDR3 protein. The data show 250,000 to 350,000 distinct CDR3 sequences, with 8% to 9.5% seen just once and under 7.5% held by the top ten. Separately, the same data were catalogued under a study of yellow fever vaccine responses in identical twins.

Sequencing was performed on CD8+ T cells sorted from blood. These receptors were obtained from a woman between 18 and 29 years old in good health. The CDR3 runs from the conserved cysteine through the conserved F or W. The D gene is left open where the match is weak. Part of the rows lack a size; the others show once, few, many or a class for expanded clones.

v_gene,j_gene,d_gene,abundance,CDR3nt,CDR3aa
TRBV7-9,TRBJ2-7,.,few,TGTGCCAGCAGCTCCTTAGCGGACGAGCAGTACTTC,CASSSLADEQYF
TRBV6-2/TRBV6-3,TRBJ2-2,.,many,TGTGCCAGCAGTTACGGGTCCCCCGGGGAGCTGTTTTTT,CASSYGSPGELFF
TRBV5-1,TRBJ1-1,.,few,TGCGCCAGCAGCTTGAGGAACAGTCCGGGACACCTTTTCGCTGAAGCTTTCTTT,CASSLRNSPGHLFAEAFF
TRBV2,TRBJ2-4,.,.,TGTGCCAGCAGAGGGAGGGGGAAAAACATTCAGTACTTC,CASRGRGKNIQYF
TRBV20-1,TRBJ1-1,TRBD1,many,TGCAGTGCTAGAGATAGGGGACAGGGGGTGACTGAAGCTTTCTTT,CSARDRGQGVTEAFF
TRBV20-1,TRBJ2-2,TRBD2,few,TGCAGTGCTAGAGACGCCGGGACTAGTTATACCGGGGAGCTGTTTTTT,CSARDAGTSYTGELFF
TRBV12-3/TRBV12-4,TRBJ1-6,TRBD1,few,TGTGCCAGCAGTCTGGGACAGGGTATTACACCCCTCCACTTT,CASSLGQGITPLHF
TRBV4-1,TRBJ1-1,.,.,TGCGCCAGCAGCCAAGAATTCCCGGCGAGAGGCACTGAAGCTTTCTTT,CASSQEFPARGTEAFF
TRBV5-6,TRBJ2-5,TRBD2,many,TGTGCCAGCAGCTTACTAGCGGGAGGGCCCCCAGAGACCCAGTACTTC,CASSLLAGGPPETQYF
TRBV2,TRBJ1-3,.,.,TGTGCCAGCAGTGATATCGGGGCCTCTGGAAACACAATATATTTT,CASSDIGASGNTIYF
TRBV3-1,TRBJ2-5,.,few,TGTGCCAGCAGTACCATAAGGTACCGCCAAGAGACCCAGTACTTC,CASSTIRYRQETQYF
TRBV7-9,TRBJ2-7,TRBD1,few,TGTGCCAGCAGCTCCCATACAGAACGGGACAGGGGCTACGAGCAGTACTTC,CASSSHTERDRGYEQYF